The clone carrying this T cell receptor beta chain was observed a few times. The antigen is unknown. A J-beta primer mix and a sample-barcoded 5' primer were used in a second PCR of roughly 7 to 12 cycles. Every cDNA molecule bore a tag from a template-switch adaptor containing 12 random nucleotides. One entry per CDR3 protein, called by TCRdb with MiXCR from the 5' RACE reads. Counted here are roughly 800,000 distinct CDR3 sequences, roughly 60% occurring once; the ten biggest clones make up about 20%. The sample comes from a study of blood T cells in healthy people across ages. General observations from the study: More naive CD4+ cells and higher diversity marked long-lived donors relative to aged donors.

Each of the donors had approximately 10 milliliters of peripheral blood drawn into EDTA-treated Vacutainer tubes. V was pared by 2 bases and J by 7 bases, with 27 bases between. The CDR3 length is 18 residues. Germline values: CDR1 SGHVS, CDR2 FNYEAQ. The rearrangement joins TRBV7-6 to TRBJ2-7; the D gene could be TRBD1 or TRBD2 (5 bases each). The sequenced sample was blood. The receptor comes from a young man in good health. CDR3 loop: CASSLINFQTRGSGEQYF. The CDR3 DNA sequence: TGTGCCAGCAGCTTAATTAATTTTCAGACACGGGGCAGCGGAGAGCAGTACTTC.